The sequence of this TCR beta chain was determined in a study of T cell responses to AZD1222 COVID-19 vaccine. Study information: Whether given at about 4 or about 12 weeks, second doses were pooled. Findings of the study overall: A mostly white British donor set with more females was recruited, and clonal diversity was possibly underestimated. Spike regions recognized by vaccine-associated CD4 TCRs spanned the protein, led by 160-218 and 743-854.

Clones were read by immunoSEQ multiplex PCR, and TCRdb kept only the in-frame ones, dropping some. Of approximately 90,000 clones listed, about 86% are singletons. This clone counts as medium-sized. Its target is unknown. This sample comprised peripheral blood, obtained on day 0 of AZD1222 vaccination. The receptor comes from an adult in good health.

CDR3 loop: CASSITGSRDYEQYF. CDR3 bases: TGTGCCAGTAGTATAACGGGGTCAAGGGACTACGAGCAGTACTTC. The chain has TRBV19 and TRBJ2-7, with D perhaps matching TRBD2 (5 bases). The CDR3 runs to 15 residues. The V gene's germline CDR1 is LNHDA and CDR2 SQIVND (reference sequence). The germline V and J ends were trimmed by 2 bases and 3 bases, with 14 bases remaining between them. The full variable domain, its missing parts supplied by reference TRBV19 and TRBJ2-7, is DGGITQSPKYLFRKEGQNVTLSCEQNLNHDAMYWYRQDPGQGLRLIYYSQIVNDFQKGDIAEGYSVSREKKESFPLTVTSAQKNPTAFYLCASSITGSRDYEQYFGPGTRLTVT.